Included here is one T cell receptor (beta chain) sequence, with context. There is no known antigen for this receptor. There are no base qualities to consult, and no much larger clone falls within one base. These data originate in a study of blood T cell repertoires in COVID-19 (dated by TCRdb to about 2020). At the level of the whole study: The collaborator samples originated in the United States, Italy and Spain and spanned the acute and convalescent phases of COVID-19. The prospective study material was composed of cDNA or gDNA derived from T cells, B-cell-depleted T cells, or PBMCs. Deeply sampled blood TCRbeta repertoires from subjects exposed to, actively infected with, or recovered from COVID-19 were included in the dataset. Samples were obtained from the ongoing ImmuneRACE study (first 160 participants) and from 950 to 1,500 subjects provided by 6 global collaborators. Nearly every sample came with metadata listing a de-identified subject ID, COVID-19 status, age in years and sex. The repertoires were released in a freely available public database meant as a resource for research on the immune response to SARS-CoV-2. Where available, HLA class I and class II types were taken from metadata supplied by the sample provider and were not determined by assay-based typing.

As encoded in the germline V gene, CDR1 is SGDLS while CDR2 is YYNGEE. The V end gives up 7 bases and the J end 6 bases, leaving 8 bases in the junction not matched to a gene. The cysteine opens and the phenylalanine closes a CDR3 of 13 amino acids. The sequence is cut down to CDR3 DNA, 39 bases in frame from base 1. The collaborating institutions used their own protocols to collect whole blood in K2EDTA tubes. For TCRbeta analysis, collaborators shipped samples in one of three forms: frozen whole blood, isolated PBMCs, or DNA extracted from either of those sample types. What the authors observed across the whole study: How much clinical and demographic metadata was included differed by source and by participant, and the metadata was provided uncurated.

TCRbeta CDR3 regions were amplified from genomic DNA by means of the immunoSEQ Assay, a bias-controlled multiplex PCR. The authors processed their data as follows. The number of nucleated cells in each sample was estimated by amplification of reference gene primers within the assay. To quantify the absolute abundance of each unique TCRbeta CDR3 rearrangement, sequence reads were collapsed and filtered. Productive Simpson clonality was computed per sample as the square root of Simpson's diversity index over productive rearrangements. In TCRdb, the immuneACCESS table is reduced to in-frame sequences with V and J assigned. These tables do not hold every clone; where another copy was compared, an unresolved V gene accounts for under half, and the others remain unexplained. The DNA gave D and trimming, while V, J and clone size come from that table. Across this sample there are just over 650,000 clones, with 85% to 90% seen only once. The biggest ten clones account for more than 0.25% of the sample.

The specimen sequenced was peripheral blood. The chain is assembled from TRBV9 and TRBJ1-2, with 8 bases aligning to TRBD1. This TCR derives from a woman between 18 and 30 years old with acute or convalescent COVID-19. CDR3 protein: CASAGGAMDGYTF. The DNA is TGTGCCAGCGCAGGGGGCGCGATGGATGGCTACACCTTC.